The rows below give T cell receptor beta chains drawn from one sample of a study of siplizumab effects on memory and regulatory T cells. Some clones are missing from TCRdb's copy, which holds only in-frame ones; the method was immunoSEQ multiplex PCR. The sample contains over 65,000 clones, just under 95% of which appear only once. The specimen was CD8+ T cells sorted from blood. These TCRs come from a human donor in good health. The CDR3 runs from the conserved cysteine through the conserved F or W. The D gene is left open where the match is weak. Rows give clone size only sometimes, using once, few, many, or a class for an expanded clone.

d_call clone_size j_call v_call cdr3_nt cdr3_aa
NA NA TRBJ1-4 TRBV7-8 TGTGCCAGCAGCCATTCAACTAATGAAAAACTGTTTTTT CASSHSTNEKLFF
TRBD2 NA TRBJ2-1 TRBV9 TGTGCCAGCACCATAGGGACTAGTTCCCATGAGCAGTTCTTC CASTIGTSSHEQFF
TRBD2 NA TRBJ2-1 TRBV10-2 TGCGCCAGCAGTTTTTTAACAGCGGGAGCGTCCAACAATGAGCAGTTCTTC CASSFLTAGASNNEQFF
NA NA TRBJ1-3 TRBV11-2 TGTGCCAGCAGCTTAGGCCGCGGCTCTGGAAACACCATATATTTT CASSLGRGSGNTIYF
TRBD1 NA TRBJ2-7 TRBV4-1 TGCGCCAGCAGCCAAGATGTCGGACAGGGGTCCTACGAGCAGTACTTC CASSQDVGQGSYEQYF
TRBD2 NA TRBJ2-3 TRBV15 TGTGCCACCAGCAGAGATTGGGAGGGGAGCACAGATACGCAGTATTTT CATSRDWEGSTDTQYF
NA NA TRBJ2-3 TRBV9 TGTGCCAGCAGCGTTGGGGCATCGACCACAGATACGCAGTATTTT CASSVGASTTDTQYF
NA NA TRBJ2-3 TRBV5-1 TGCGCCAGCAGCTTGGCGACCGAAACACCGGATACGCAGTATTTT CASSLATETPDTQYF
TRBD1 NA TRBJ1-5 TRBV7-7 TGTGCTAGCAGCAGCCAGGACAGGGTTAGCAATCAGCCCCAGCATTTT CASSSQDRVSNQPQHF
TRBD1 NA TRBJ1-1 TRBV29-1 TGCAGCGTTACAGGGGGCACTGAAGCTTTCTTT CSVTGGTEAFF
TRBD2 NA TRBJ2-2 TRBV7-6 TGTGCCAGCAGCCCTCCGGGACTAGCCTTCGCCTTCACCGGGGAGCTGTTTTTT CASSPPGLAFAFTGELFF
NA NA TRBJ2-7 TRBV4-1 TGCGCCAGCAGCCAAAATGGACAGAGCTCCTACGAGCAGTACTTC CASSQNGQSSYEQYF
NA once TRBJ1-6 TRBV5-6 TGTGCCAGCAGCTTGGCCGGGGAAGTAAGCTCACCCCTCCACTTT CASSLAGEVSSPLHF
TRBD1 NA TRBJ2-6 TRBV2 TGTGCCAACAGCGCTCCGGGACAGGAATCTGGGGCCAACGTCCTGACTTTC CANSAPGQESGANVLTF
TRBD2 once TRBJ2-2 TRBV5-1 TGCGCCAGCAGCTTGGAACTAGCGGGAGTCACCGGGGAGCTGTTTTTT CASSLELAGVTGELFF
NA NA TRBJ2-7 TRBV5-5 TGTGCCAGCAGCTGGGGGACGGAAACCGAGCAGTACTTC CASSWGTETEQYF